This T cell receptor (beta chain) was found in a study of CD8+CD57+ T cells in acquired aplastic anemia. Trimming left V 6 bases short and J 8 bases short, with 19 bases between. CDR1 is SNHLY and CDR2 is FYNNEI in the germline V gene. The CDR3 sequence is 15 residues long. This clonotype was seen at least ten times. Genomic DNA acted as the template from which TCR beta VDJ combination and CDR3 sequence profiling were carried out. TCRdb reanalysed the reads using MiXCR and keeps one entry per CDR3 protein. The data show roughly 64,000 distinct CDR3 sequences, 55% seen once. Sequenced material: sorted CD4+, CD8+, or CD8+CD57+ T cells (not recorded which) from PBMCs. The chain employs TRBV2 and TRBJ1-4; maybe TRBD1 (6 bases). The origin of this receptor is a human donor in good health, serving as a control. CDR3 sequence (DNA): TGTGCCAGCAGATCGGAGGGGGGCAGATACGAAAAACTGTTTTTT. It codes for CASRSEGGRYEKLFF.